This passage covers 19 T cell receptor beta chains from one sample sequenced in a study of T cell responses to AZD1222 COVID-19 vaccine. The assay was immunoSEQ multiplex PCR, and TCRdb's table has in-frame clones only and misses some. This table holds nearly 110,000 clones, 87% found once. The sample consisted of peripheral blood, taken on day 0 of AZD1222 vaccination. These receptors all stem from an adult in good health.

The V gene is TRBV7-6, the J gene TRBJ1-3; possible D gene TRBD1, 5 bases. The CDR3 consists of 13 residues. Trimming removed 8 bases from V and 8 bases from J, with 16 bases in between. Per germline, CDR1 SGHVS and CDR2 FNYEAQ. The CDR3 sequence is CASRGREDYTIYF. The CDR3 nucleotides are TGTGCCAGCCGGGGCAGGGAGGATTACACCATATATTTT.

In its sample, this clone was seen once. The chain combines TRBV7-9 with TRBJ1-4; 10 bases align to TRBD1. CDR1 SEHNR and CDR2 FQNEAQ come from the germline V gene (reference sequence). This CDR3 has 17 amino acids. J gave up 8 bases and V 5 bases, and 14 bases lay outside the gene matches. The CDR3 DNA reads TGTGCCAGCAGCCATCCGGGACAGGGGACGGAAAGGGAAAAACTGTTTTTT. It is translated as CASSHPGQGTEREKLFF.

CDR3 DNA: TGTGCCAGCAGCTCGGTCGACAGGGGTGTTACTAATGAAAAACTGTTTTTT. This translates into CASSSVDRGVTNEKLFF. The J gene is TRBJ1-4, the V gene TRBV5-4; 8 nucleotides align to TRBD1. The V gene's germline CDR1 is SGHNT and CDR2 YYREEE (reference sequence). With 3 bases clipped from V and 2 bases from J, the junction kept 9 bases outside the gene matches. This CDR3 is 17 amino acids long.

The chain joins TRBV5-4 to TRBJ1-2; D perhaps matches TRBD1 (6 bases). CDR1 SGHNT and CDR2 YYREEE come from the germline V gene (reference sequence). V was pared by 3 bases and J by 4 bases, with 10 bases between. The CDR3 spans 13 residues. CDR3 bases: TGTGCCAGCAGCTCTGAAGGGGGCTATGGCTACACCTTC. Encoded protein: CASSSEGGYGYTF. Full variable domain (missing parts from reference TRBV5-4 and TRBJ1-2): ETGVTQSPTHLIKTRGQQVTLRCSSQSGHNTVSWYQQALGQGPQFIFQYYREEENGRGNFPPRFSGLQFPNYSSELNVNALELDDSALYLCASSSEGGYGYTFGSGTRLTVV.

This clone was observed a few times. This rearrangement joins TRBV7-3 to TRBJ2-2; no clear D. The CDR3 has 14 residues. Germline V gene lookup returns CDR1 SGHTA and CDR2 FQGTGA. Between the trimmed V and J ends, which lost 5 bases and 3 bases, there was a span of 10 bases. As DNA, the CDR3 is TGTGCCAGCAGCCTTCTTCTCGACACCGGGGAGCTGTTTTTT. It translates to CASSLLLDTGELFF.

The chain recombines TRBV4-3 with TRBJ2-2; TRBD2 agrees at 14 bases. The CDR3 totals 16 residues. Losses at the gene ends were 5 bases for V and 6 bases for J; bases not matched to a gene: 5. CDR1 is LGHNA and CDR2 is YSLEER in the germline V gene. The CDR3, as DNA: TGCGCCAGCAGCACCCGACTAGCGGGAGGGTCCGGGGAGCTGTTTTTT. Its protein is CASSTRLAGGSGELFF.

The chain employs TRBV7-8 and TRBJ1-5; D might be TRBD1 (5 bases). CDR3 length: 16 residues. V shed 1 base and J shed 4 bases, with 14 bases lying between them. The germline V gene encodes CDR1 SGHVS and CDR2 FQNEAQ. Here the CDR3 reads CASSLGGSGYNQPQHF. CDR3 sequence (DNA): TGTGCCAGCAGCTTAGGAGGGTCAGGGTATAATCAGCCCCAGCATTTT.

The chain's CDR3 is CASSQGGGSQSGYTF. CDR3 nucleotides: TGTGCCAGCAGCCAAGGAGGAGGGAGTCAGAGTGGCTACACCTTC. This chain links TRBV3-1 (or the pseudogene TRBV3-2) with TRBJ1-2, with D unresolved. Trimming pared 1 base from V and 7 bases from J, leaving 16 bases between. This CDR3 is 15 amino acids long. CDR1 is LGHDT and CDR2 is YNNKEL in the germline V gene (reference sequence).

The chain uses TRBV11-3 and TRBJ2-1; the D is unclear. This CDR3 contains 15 residues. CDR1 is SGHNT and CDR2 is YENEEA in the germline V gene. Trimming took 1 base from V and 3 from J, leaving 10 bases between them. The CDR3 DNA reads as TGTGCCAGCAGCTTAGGGGCGGTAGTCTACAATGAGCAGTTCTTC. Its translation: CASSLGAVVYNEQFF.

A single count supports this clone. The CDR3 loop is CASSEWGTTTQETQYF. CDR3 DNA sequence: TGTGCCAGCAGTGAATGGGGGACTACGACCCAAGAGACCCAGTACTTC. The chain combines TRBV2 with TRBJ2-5; 7 nucleotides align to TRBD2. CDR1 is SNHLY, CDR2 FYNNEI, per germline. The CDR3 runs to 16 residues. Trimming removed 2 bases from V and 1 base from J; junction bases left unmatched: 7.

J is TRBJ1-1 and V is TRBV7-3; TRBD1 might be the D (5 bases). The V gene's germline CDR1 is SGHTA and CDR2 FQGTGA. This CDR3 is 14 amino acids long. Trimming stripped 1 base from V and 4 bases from J, with 10 bases between. CDR3: CASSLMGPTTEAFF. As DNA, the CDR3 is TGTGCCAGCAGCTTAATGGGGCCCACCACTGAAGCTTTCTTT.

The gene calls are TRBV30 and TRBJ1-2; D remains ambiguous. This CDR3 is built from 14 residues. V dropped 2 bases and J dropped 6 bases, with 16 bases sitting between them. Germline values: CDR1 GTSNPN, CDR2 SVGIG (reference sequence). CDR3 sequence: CAWSIGPGPDGYTF. CDR3 nucleotide sequence: TGTGCCTGGAGTATCGGACCTGGACCTGATGGCTACACCTTC.

The rearrangement uses TRBV10-3 and TRBJ1-1; D not certain. This CDR3 region has 13 residues. V dropped 10 bases and J dropped 1 base, with 13 bases sitting between them. Germline CDR1 and CDR2: ENHRY and SYGVKD. The CDR3 region is CATRRLANTEAFF. CDR3 DNA sequence: TGTGCCACCCGGCGCTTGGCGAACACTGAAGCTTTCTTT.

The chain joins TRBV30 to TRBJ1-3, with 7 nucleotides matching TRBD1. This CDR3 comprises 14 residues. Germline V gives CDR1 GTSNPN, CDR2 SVGIG (reference sequence). Trimming at V came to 3 bases and at J to 3 bases, leaving 5 bases not matched to a gene. The CDR3: CAWRDRQGGNTIYF. CDR3 nucleotides: TGTGCCTGGAGGGACCGACAGGGTGGAAACACCATATATTTT.

The V call is TRBV12-3 or TRBV12-4, the J call TRBJ1-2, with D hard to call. Trimming took 5 bases from V and 4 from J, leaving 8 bases between them. The CDR3 covers 12 residues. CDR3 DNA: TGTGCCAGCAGTAGGGCGAGCTATGGCTACACCTTC. It translates to CASSRASYGYTF.

The chain combines TRBV27 with TRBJ2-7, with TRBD2 identical over 12 bases. CDR1 and CDR2 (germline): MNHEY, SMNVEV (reference sequence). This CDR3 contains 15 residues. V shed 4 bases and J 3 bases; nucleotides not matched to a gene: 4. CDR3: CASSSRLAGDYEQYF. The CDR3 DNA is TGTGCCAGCAGTTCTCGACTAGCGGGGGACTACGAGCAGTACTTC.

The chain links TRBV30 to TRBJ1-1, with D uncertain. Per germline, CDR1 GTSNPN and CDR2 SVGIG (reference sequence). This CDR3 is 14 amino acids long. With 2 bases removed from V and 1 base from J, the gap between germline ends came to 11 bases. In DNA, the CDR3 is TGTGCCTGGAGTACTCGGGGAGGGAACACTGAAGCTTTCTTT. This gives the protein CAWSTRGGNTEAFF. Based on the CDR3 plus reference TRBV30 and TRBJ1-1, the full variable domain is SQTIHQWPATLVQPVGSPLSLECTVEGTSNPNLYWYRQAAGRGLQLLFYSVGIGQISSEVPQNLSASRPQDRQFILSSKKLLLSDSGFYLCAWSTRGGNTEAFFGQGTRLTVV.

V usage is TRBV7-2 and J usage is TRBJ1-4; the match to TRBD1 covers 8 bases. The germline CDR1 and CDR2 sequences are SGHTA and FQGNSA. The V and J ends lost 5 bases and 11 bases, in that order; junction bases with no gene match: 4. CDR3 length: 12 residues. This CDR3 reads CASSRYRGKLFF. The DNA of the CDR3 is TGTGCCAGCAGCAGGTACAGGGGGAAACTGTTTTTT.

This chain joins TRBV29-1 and TRBJ1-2; D gene unclear. Germline CDR1 SQVTM, CDR2 ANQGSEA. This CDR3 region has 13 residues. Trimming shortened V by 2 bases and J by 2 bases, and 9 bases separated the two germline ends. The CDR3 reads CSVESSTNYGYTF. The DNA of the CDR3 is TGCAGCGTTGAATCCAGTACAAACTATGGCTACACCTTC.